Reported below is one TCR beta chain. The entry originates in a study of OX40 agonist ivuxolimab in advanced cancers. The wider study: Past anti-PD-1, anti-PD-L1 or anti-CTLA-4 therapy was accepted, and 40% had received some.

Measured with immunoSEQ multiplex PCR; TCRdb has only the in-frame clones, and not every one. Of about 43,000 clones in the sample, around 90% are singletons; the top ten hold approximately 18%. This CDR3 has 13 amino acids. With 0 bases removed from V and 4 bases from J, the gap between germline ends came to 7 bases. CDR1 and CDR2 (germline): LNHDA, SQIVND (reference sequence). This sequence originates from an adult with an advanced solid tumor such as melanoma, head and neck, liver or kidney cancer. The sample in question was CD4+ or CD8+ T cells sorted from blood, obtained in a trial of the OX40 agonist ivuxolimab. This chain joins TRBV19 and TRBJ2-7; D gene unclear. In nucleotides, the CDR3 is TGTGCCAGTAGTATAGATCTCCCTTACGAGCAGTACTTC. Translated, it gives CASSIDLPYEQYF. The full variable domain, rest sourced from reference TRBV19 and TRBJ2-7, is DGGITQSPKYLFRKEGQNVTLSCEQNLNHDAMYWYRQDPGQGLRLIYYSQIVNDFQKGDIAEGYSVSREKKESFPLTVTSAQKNPTAFYLCASSIDLPYEQYFGPGTRLTVT.